This T cell receptor beta chain was found in a study of T cell changes during pregnancy in multiple sclerosis. Clones were sequenced by immunoSEQ multiplex PCR, and TCRdb holds only the in-frame ones, with some missing. The data hold about 64,000 clones, with about 96% observed a single time. V was cut by 3 bases and J by 4 bases, with 13 bases left in between. This CDR3 has 15 amino acids. Germline assignment: CDR1 ENHRY and CDR2 SYGVKD. The sample was CD8+ T cells from peripheral blood mononuclear cells, taken after pregnancy. V gene TRBV10-3 combines with J gene TRBJ2-1, with D possibly TRBD2 on 6 matching bases. This TCR was sampled from a female donor with multiple sclerosis, enrolled in a pregnancy study. The CDR3: CAISEVGGTYNEQFF. The CDR3 DNA sequence: TGTGCCATCAGTGAAGTGGGCGGGACTTACAATGAGCAGTTCTTC.